Listed below are T cell receptor beta chains from one sample, sequenced in a study of identical twins. TCRdb analysed the 5' RACE reads with MiXCR anew, one entry per CDR3 protein. The sample contains approximately 890,000 distinct CDR3 sequences, 10% to 15% of which appear only once. These data were also filed under a second study, of yellow fever vaccine responses in identical twins.

The sample taken for sequencing was PBMCs. These receptors were collected from a woman aged 18 to 35 in good health. CDR3s include the opening cysteine and the closing phenylalanine or tryptophan. The D gene is left open where the match is weak. Clone size is given for some rows only: seen once, a few or many times, or a class if the clone is expanded.

d_call	j_call	v_call	clone_size	cdr3_nt	cdr3_aa
-	TRBJ2-5	TRBV5-6	few	TGTGCCAGCAGCCCGGAGCTCCGCGAGACCCAGTACTTC	CASSPELRETQYF
TRBD1	TRBJ2-3	TRBV5-5	-	TGTGCCAGCACCCGGACAGGGGTTACAGATACGCAGTATTTT	CASTRTGVTDTQYF
TRBD1	TRBJ1-5	TRBV18	-	TGTGCCAGCTCACCCTATGGGACAGGGGGTAATCAGCCCCAGCATTTT	CASSPYGTGGNQPQHF
-	TRBJ2-2	TRBV7-2	-	TGTGCCAGCACCAAAGACGGGGAGCTGTTTTTT	CASTKDGELFF
TRBD2	TRBJ2-2	TRBV10-3	-	TGTGCCTCCCTTGAGCGGGGAGGAATTAACACCGGGGAGCTGTTTTTT	CASLERGGINTGELFF
TRBD1	TRBJ2-1	TRBV6-5	few	TGTGCCAGCAGTTACGAGCAGGGGGCGCGGAATGAGCAGTTCTTC	CASSYEQGARNEQFF
-	TRBJ1-1	TRBV7-9	few	TGTGCCAGCAGTCTACCGACAGCGAGTGAAGCTTTCTTT	CASSLPTASEAFF
-	TRBJ1-2	TRBV5-1	many	TGCGCCAGCACCCTTCTGGGGTTCGGTACCTATGGCTACACCTTC	CASTLLGFGTYGYTF
TRBD2	TRBJ2-3	TRBV29-1	-	TGCAGCGTCCAACTTTCTAGCGGGATTAGCACAGATACGCAGTATTTT	CSVQLSSGISTDTQYF
TRBD2	TRBJ2-1	TRBV3-1	-	TGTGCCAGCAGCCGGTCTAGCGGGAGGAAAAGTGAGCAGTTCTTC	CASSRSSGRKSEQFF
TRBD2	TRBJ2-1	TRBV2	many	TGTGCCAGCAGGGTCGGGCTAGCGGGCTACAATGAGCAGTTCTTC	CASRVGLAGYNEQFF
-	TRBJ2-5	TRBV11-3	-	TGTGCCAGCAGCCAGGACGTATCCGAAGAGACCCAGTACTTC	CASSQDVSEETQYF
-	TRBJ1-2	TRBV25-1	-	TGTGCCAGCAGTGTAAGGGAAGGTGGCTACACCTTC	CASSVREGGYTF
-	TRBJ2-6	TRBV28	few	TGTGCCAGCAGTTCTCCCGTCGTCCTGACTTTC	CASSSPVVLTF
-	TRBJ1-5	TRBV20-1	few	TGCAGTGCTTCCCAGGACAGTGGCAATCAGCCCCAGCATTTT	CSASQDSGNQPQHF
-	TRBJ2-1	TRBV20-1	-	TGCAGTGCTAGAGGGCAGGGGCTGGCTAGGAATGAGCAGTTCTTC	CSARGQGLARNEQFF
-	TRBJ2-1	TRBV25-1	many	TGTGCCAGCAGCCCGTTTATGGGGGATGAGCAGTTCTTC	CASSPFMGDEQFF
TRBD1	TRBJ2-5	TRBV5-1	-	TGCGCCAGCAGCTTGGGGGACAGCTTGTACCAAGAGACCCAGTACTTC	CASSLGDSLYQETQYF
-	TRBJ2-5	TRBV20-1	few	TGCAGTCAACTCCCCCTCCAAGAGACCCAGTACTTC	CSQLPLQETQYF
-	TRBJ2-2	TRBV12-3/TRBV12-4	many	TGTGCCAGCAGTCGTCGGACCGGAAACACCGGGGAGCTGTTTTTT	CASSRRTGNTGELFF
TRBD1	TRBJ2-4	TRBV28	-	TGTGCCAGCAGTTTATCCCCGGACAGGTTAGCCAAAAACATTCAGTACTTC	CASSLSPDRLAKNIQYF
-	TRBJ1-1	TRBV5-1	-	TGCGCCAGCAGCCTCAGATCTAACTGGGAAGCTTTCTTT	CASSLRSNWEAFF
-	TRBJ2-7	TRBV5-6	-	TGTGCCAGCAGCCATCGACGGGCAAGCTTCTACGAGCAGTACTTC	CASSHRRASFYEQYF
TRBD1	TRBJ2-1	TRBV10-1	few	TGCGCCAGCAGCGCCGGGACAGTGTCGGCTGAGCAGTTCTTC	CASSAGTVSAEQFF
-	TRBJ1-1	TRBV3-1	few	TGTGCCAGCAGCCAAGGGGGCCCGGGGGCCGGCACTGAAGCTTTCTTT	CASSQGGPGAGTEAFF
TRBD1	TRBJ2-2	TRBV5-1	few	TGCGCCAGCAGCTCCGGGACAGGGGGGAACACCGGGGAGCTGTTTTTT	CASSSGTGGNTGELFF
-	TRBJ2-1	TRBV9	-	TGTGCCAGCACCCCTGGTGCCCCGTCCTACAATGAGCAGTTCTTC	CASTPGAPSYNEQFF
-	TRBJ2-3	TRBV6-4	-	TGTGCCAGCAGTGACTCCGGGTCAGATACGCAGTATTTT	CASSDSGSDTQYF
-	TRBJ2-1	TRBV7-9	-	TGTGCCAGTGGCCCCCCGGCGGGTTCGTACAATGAGCAGTTCTTC	CASGPPAGSYNEQFF
TRBD1	TRBJ2-4	TRBV12-3/TRBV12-4	few	TGTGCCAGCAGTTCGAGGACAGGGGGCTGGGACATTCAGTACTTC	CASSSRTGGWDIQYF
-	TRBJ2-2	TRBV20-1	few	TGCAGTCCCCGGCCTCGGTACACCGGGGAGCTGTTTTTT	CSPRPRYTGELFF
-	TRBJ1-5	TRBV7-8	few	TGTGCCAGCAGCTTGAAGGCAAGCAATCAGCCCCAGCATTTT	CASSLKASNQPQHF
TRBD1	TRBJ2-7	TRBV27	many	TGTGCCAGCAGTTCCCCGGGACAGGTCTCCTACGAGCAGTACTTC	CASSSPGQVSYEQYF
TRBD2	TRBJ2-7	TRBV6-5	-	TGTGCCAGCAGTTACCGCTTTTCTCTAGCGGGACATACCTACGAGCAGTACTTC	CASSYRFSLAGHTYEQYF
TRBD1	TRBJ1-1	TRBV20-1	-	TGCAGTGCTAGATCCGGGACAGGGGTTTTGACCACTGAAGCTTTCTTT	CSARSGTGVLTTEAFF
TRBD1	TRBJ1-1	TRBV3-1	few	TGTGCCAGCAGCCAAGAGAACCCAGGACAGGGGGAGGAGGACACTGAAGCTTTCTTT	CASSQENPGQGEEDTEAFF
TRBD1	TRBJ1-2	TRBV20-1	-	TGCAGTGCTAGAAAGCCAACAGGGGGCGCCTATGGCTACACCTTC	CSARKPTGGAYGYTF
-	TRBJ2-4	TRBV24-1	few	TGTGCCACCAGTGATGGAAGCGGAATCAAAAACATTCAGTACTTC	CATSDGSGIKNIQYF
-	TRBJ2-1	TRBV15	-	TGTGCCACCAGCAGAGAGGGGACAGCCGGGAGCCGCGAGCAGTTCTTC	CATSREGTAGSREQFF
-	TRBJ1-2	TRBV20-1	-	TGCAGTGCTAGAGACACGGACAGTCCTAACTATGGCTACACCTTC	CSARDTDSPNYGYTF
TRBD2	TRBJ2-1	TRBV24-1	-	TGTGCCACCAGTGACAGACTAGCGGGAGGGTACAATGAGCAGTTCTTC	CATSDRLAGGYNEQFF
-	TRBJ2-1	TRBV5-1	-	TGCGCCAGCAGCTTGCAACTTGCCGAGGGGCAGTTCTTC	CASSLQLAEGQFF
TRBD1	TRBJ2-1	TRBV28	-	TGTGCCAGCAGTCCTTACAGGGGCGGGAATGAGCAGTTCTTC	CASSPYRGGNEQFF
-	TRBJ2-5	TRBV6-2/TRBV6-3	few	TGTGCCAGCAGTTACTCGCCAAATACAGGGACCCAGTACTTC	CASSYSPNTGTQYF
TRBD2	TRBJ2-7	TRBV4-1	few	TGCGCCAGCAGCCAAGGGCCGACTAGCGGGAGGTACGAGCAGTACTTC	CASSQGPTSGRYEQYF
TRBD2	TRBJ2-5	TRBV3-1	-	TGTGCCAGCAGGAGTCTAGCGGGAACTTTGGAGACCCAGTACTTC	CASRSLAGTLETQYF
TRBD2	TRBJ2-1	TRBV9	many	TGTGCCAGCAGCGAGCGGGAAAGCGATGAGCAGTTCTTC	CASSERESDEQFF
TRBD1	TRBJ1-5	TRBV4-1	many	TGCGCCAGCAGCCCCCGGGGACAGGGGGCTAATCAGCCCCAGCATTTT	CASSPRGQGANQPQHF
-	TRBJ2-7	TRBV27	few	TGTGCCAGCAGCCCCATGAGGGGGAACGAGCAGTACTTC	CASSPMRGNEQYF
-	TRBJ2-7	TRBV28	-	TGTGCCAGCAGTTTGCGATTTCCCCCCTACGAGCAGTACTTC	CASSLRFPPYEQYF
-	TRBJ2-3	TRBV7-9	few	TGTGCCAGCAGCCCTACTCTAGCGCAACGCACAGATACGCAGTATTTT	CASSPTLAQRTDTQYF
-	TRBJ2-3	TRBV5-1	few	TGCGCCAGCAGCTTAGATCTGGCAGCACCACCCGATACGCAGTATTTT	CASSLDLAAPPDTQYF
-	TRBJ2-7	TRBV10-3	-	TGTGCCATCAGTGAGTACCGGACAGCCCGATCCTACGAGCAGTACTTC	CAISEYRTARSYEQYF
TRBD1	TRBJ2-5	TRBV28	-	TGTGCCAGCACCCTCCCGGGACAGGGTCAAGAGACCCAGTACTTC	CASTLPGQGQETQYF
TRBD2	TRBJ2-1	TRBV7-8	-	TGTGCCAGCAGCTCGGCCCCGGGACTACGCGGCAATGAGCAGTTCTTC	CASSSAPGLRGNEQFF